This T cell receptor (beta chain) originates from a study of T-cell reconstitution after alpha-beta-depleted transplantation in children. Only a few counts were recorded for this clonotype. Unique molecular identifiers were used to barcode this TCRbeta library. TCRdb redid the calling of the PCR reads with MiXCR, one entry per CDR3 protein. The data show around 600,000 distinct CDR3 sequences, 8% to 11% seen once. CDR3 size: 16 residues. The V end lost 1 base, the J end lost 3 bases, and 16 bases lay between the germline ends. Germline CDR1 is SEHNR and CDR2 is FQNEAQ (reference sequence). The sample here was PBMCs from the stem cell graft donor, taken from the stem cell graft. The V and J genes are TRBV7-9 and TRBJ2-7, with unresolved D. The receptor's source is a human donor who donated a stem cell graft to a child with acute myeloid leukemia. The CDR3 bases are TGTGCCAGCAGCTTAGGGCAGGCAGGCCCCTACTACGAGCAGTACTTC. It encodes CASSLGQAGPYYEQYF.